The 7 T cell receptor beta chains in this list originate from one sample, sequenced in a study of shared clonotypes between healthy human individuals. Naive CD8 isolation took CD45RO-negative cells positively selected for CCR7 and excluded terminally differentiated effector memory CD45RA+ cells. The method was immunoSEQ multiplex PCR; TCRdb's version includes in-frame clones alone and lacks a portion of them. The repertoire holds about 2 million clones, with about 95% as singletons. The source material was naive CD8+ T cells sorted from blood. These receptors all stem from a man between 18 and 35 years old in good health.

The V call is TRBV19, the J call TRBJ2-1, with 8 nucleotides matching TRBD2. The trim removed 1 base at V and 6 bases at J, leaving 5 bases unmatched. Germline V gene lookup returns CDR1 LNHDA and CDR2 SQIVND (reference sequence). The CDR3 totals 15 residues. CDR3 DNA: TGTGCCAGTAGTATAGGGGCGGGAGGTATCAATGAGCAGTTCTTC. It encodes CASSIGAGGINEQFF.

This clone was seen just once. The chain carries TRBV5-4 and TRBJ2-2, with D perhaps being TRBD1 or TRBD2 (6 bases each). The CDR3 is made up of 15 amino acids. The V gene's germline CDR1 is SGHNT and CDR2 YYREEE (reference sequence). V was trimmed by 2 bases and J by 4 bases, leaving 12 bases between them. The CDR3 spells CASSFKGGGTGELFF. The CDR3 DNA is TGTGCCAGCAGCTTTAAAGGGGGAGGCACCGGGGAGCTGTTTTTT.

The CDR3 DNA is TGTGCCAGCAGCTTAGGTCGGGACACAAAGCAGTTCTTC. Amino acid sequence: CASSLGRDTKQFF. The rearrangement uses TRBV13 and TRBJ2-1, with a tentative D call TRBD1 (6 bases). This CDR3 contains 13 residues. The germline V and J ends were trimmed by 0 bases and 11 bases, with 11 bases remaining between them. CDR1 is PRHDT and CDR2 is FYEKMQ in the germline V gene (reference sequence).

With regard to this clone: One junction end disagrees with the germline gene, perhaps due to a read error. The V call is TRBV7-6, the J call TRBJ2-2; no reliable D call. CDR1 is SGHVS, CDR2 FNYEAQ, per germline. This CDR3 comprises 17 residues. The CDR3 DNA follows: TGTGCCGGCAGCTTACGTGGGCGGTTTGACAACACCGGGGAGCTGTTTTTT. As protein: CAGSLRGRFDNTGELFF.

This chain links TRBV27 with TRBJ2-5; 8 bases line up with TRBD2. V gave up 0 bases and J gave up 5 bases; unmatched junction bases: 5. The CDR3 has 15 residues. The germline CDR1 and CDR2 sequences are MNHEY and SMNVEV (reference sequence). CDR3 loop: CASSLSAGVGETQYF. The CDR3 DNA reads as TGTGCCAGCAGTTTATCAGCGGGAGTGGGGGAGACCCAGTACTTC.

This rearrangement joins TRBV29-1 to TRBJ2-2; D gene ambiguous. Trimming removed 1 base from V and 6 bases from J, with 18 bases in between. The germline V gene encodes CDR1 SQVTM and CDR2 ANQGSEA. The length of the CDR3 is 16 residues. CDR3 in DNA: TGCAGCGTTGAAGGGGGTAGGAGAAACTACCCCGGGGAGCTGTTTTTT. Translation: CSVEGGRRNYPGELFF.

The V call is TRBV7-9, the J call TRBJ1-5; 7 nucleotides match TRBD1. The ends lost 5 bases at V and 2 bases at J; junction bases unmatched: 3. The CDR3 is 14 residues long. The germline gives CDR1 SEHNR, CDR2 FQNEAQ (reference sequence). In DNA, the CDR3 is TGTGCCAGCAGCCCGACAGGGCGCAATCAGCCCCAGCATTTT. It encodes CASSPTGRNQPQHF.